The 31 T cell receptor beta chains presented below share a single source sample, sequenced in a study of OX40 agonist ivuxolimab in advanced cancers. The data were produced by immunoSEQ multiplex PCR, yet TCRdb's version contains in-frame clones alone and is incomplete. The sample has 100,000 or so clones, 85% to 90% seen once; the top ten hold about 2%. The sequencing used CD4+ or CD8+ T cells sorted from blood, collected in a trial of the OX40 agonist ivuxolimab. The receptors derive from an adult with an advanced solid tumor such as melanoma, head and neck, liver or kidney cancer.

The CDR3 is CASSQGSEETQYF. For the CDR3, the DNA is TGCGCCAGCAGCCAAGGAAGCGAGGAGACCCAGTACTTC. The chain combines TRBV4-1 with TRBJ2-5, with unresolved D. The CDR3 consists of 13 residues. V was cut by 1 base and J by 5 bases, with 8 bases left in between. Per germline, CDR1 MGHRA and CDR2 YSYEKL.

This rearrangement joins TRBV2 to TRBJ1-1, with TRBD1 matching 10 bases. From germline, CDR1 is SNHLY and CDR2 FYNNEI. CDR3 length equals 16 residues. V was pared by 6 bases and J by 1 base, with 8 bases of the junction left unmatched. The CDR3 sequence: CASRSGTGVWNTEAFF. DNA for the CDR3: TGTGCCAGCAGGTCCGGGACAGGGGTTTGGAACACTGAAGCTTTCTTT.

This clone is a singleton in its sample. This chain links TRBV5-1 with TRBJ2-5; D is perhaps TRBD1 (6 bases). V gave up 2 bases and J gave up 2 bases, with 22 bases separating them. Germline CDR1 is SGHRS and CDR2 is YFSETQ. This CDR3 comprises 18 residues. CDR3 loop: CASSLGQSGYGRQETQYF. CDR3 sequence (DNA): TGCGCCAGCAGCTTAGGACAGTCGGGGTACGGGCGGCAAGAGACCCAGTACTTC.

V and J are TRBV19 and TRBJ1-4; no clear D. Trimming cost V 10 bases and J 5 bases, with 14 bases left between them. The CDR3 spans 13 residues. CDR1 is LNHDA, CDR2 SQIVND, per germline (reference sequence). The CDR3 region is CATQERRNEKLFF. CDR3 sequence (DNA): TGTGCCACTCAGGAAAGGAGAAATGAAAAACTGTTTTTT.

A few counts support this clone. CDR3 sequence reads: CASSLLGGTNTGELFF. Written as DNA, the CDR3 is TGTGCCAGCAGCTTATTAGGCGGAACGAACACCGGGGAGCTGTTTTTT. The chain has TRBV7-3 and TRBJ2-2; D not certain. V was shortened by 2 bases and J by 0 bases, with 10 bases between the two germline ends. The CDR3 spans 16 residues. The germline gives CDR1 SGHTA, CDR2 FQGTGA.

V and J are TRBV9 and TRBJ2-5; 13 bases align to TRBD2. This CDR3 comprises 15 residues. Per germline, CDR1 SGDLS and CDR2 YYNGEE. V trimming: 2 bases; J trimming: 4 bases; junction bases outside the gene matches: 2. CDR3 in amino acids: CASSVGLAGLETQYF. For the CDR3, the DNA is TGTGCCAGCAGCGTGGGACTAGCGGGATTAGAGACCCAGTACTTC.

V usage is TRBV18 and J usage is TRBJ2-1, with 11 bases fitting TRBD2. CDR1 is KGHSH and CDR2 is LQKENI in the germline V gene. V gave up 3 bases and J gave up 0 bases; unmatched junction bases: 7. CDR3 length: 18 residues. CDR3 coding DNA: TGTGCCAGCTCACCTGCTAGCGGGAGGACTAACTCCTACAATGAGCAGTTCTTC. It codes for CASSPASGRTNSYNEQFF.

There are a few counts of this clone. The rearrangement uses TRBV4-1 and TRBJ1-1; D gene ambiguous. This CDR3 is built from 15 residues. Germline lookup yields CDR1 MGHRA and CDR2 YSYEKL. V lost 1 base and J lost 1, with 10 bases in between. CDR3 DNA sequence: TGCGCCAGCAGCCAAGGGTGGCAGGCGAACACTGAAGCTTTCTTT. Protein: CASSQGWQANTEAFF.

This clone was seen only a few times. J is TRBJ2-1 and V is TRBV19; 8 bases align to TRBD2. CDR1 is LNHDA, CDR2 SQIVND, per germline (reference sequence). Unmatched junction bases numbered 8, after V lost 8 bases and J lost 8 bases. The CDR3 runs to 13 residues. The DNA for the CDR3 is TGTGCCAGTCTGGCGCGGGAGGACGATGAGCAGTTCTTC. This gives the protein CASLAREDDEQFF.

In the case of this clone: The junction does not match germline at one end; this may be a read error. The chain recombines TRBV7-7 with TRBJ1-1; no firm D call. Germline CDR1 is SSHAT and CDR2 is FNYEAQ (reference sequence). The CDR3 sequence is 13 residues long. The CDR3 is CASSLEKNTEAFF. The CDR3 nucleotides read TGTGCTAGCAGCTTAGAAAAGAACACTGAAGCTTTCTTT.

This clone was recorded once. The chain is built from TRBV7-9 and TRBJ1-3; a weak D match, TRBD1 (6 bases). V lost 5 bases, J lost 7 bases, and 12 bases lay in between. The V gene's germline CDR1 is SEHNR and CDR2 FQNEAQ (reference sequence). The CDR3 has 13 amino acids. CDR3 protein: CASSRQEGNTIYF. The CDR3 nucleotides read TGTGCCAGCAGCCGACAGGAGGGGAACACCATATATTTT.

This clone is a singleton in its sample. This sequence joins TRBV7-8 and TRBJ2-3, with TRBD2 matching 13 bases. V shed 6 bases, J shed 6 bases, and the junction held 3 bases outside the gene matches. The CDR3 covers 14 residues. The V gene's germline CDR1 is SGHVS and CDR2 FQNEAQ. In DNA, the CDR3 is TGTGCCAGCAGACTAGCGGGAGGGCCGGATACGCAGTATTTT. It encodes CASRLAGGPDTQYF. Looking up the rest from reference TRBV7-8 and TRBJ2-3 gives the full variable domain: GAGVSQSPRYKVAKRGQDVALRCDPISGHVSLFWYQQALGQGPEFLTYFQNEAQLDKSGLPSDRFFAERPEGSVSTLKIQRTQQEDSAVYLCASRLAGGPDTQYFGPGTRLTVL.

This clone appeared a single time. The chain uses TRBV10-3 and TRBJ2-2; possibly TRBD2 for D (7 bases). Germline values: CDR1 ENHRY, CDR2 SYGVKD. The V gene lost 2 bases and the J gene lost 5 bases, with 18 bases spanning the gap. The CDR3 contains 17 residues. CDR3 protein: CAISERGGSGITGELFF. For the CDR3, the DNA is TGTGCCATCAGTGAGAGGGGGGGTAGCGGCATAACCGGGGAGCTGTTTTTT.

This chain links TRBV6-1 with TRBJ1-5; unclear D gene. The germline CDR1 and CDR2 sequences are MNHNS and SASEGT. V gave up 6 bases and J gave up 3 bases, with 12 bases separating them. CDR3 length equals 14 residues. The CDR3 region has the DNA TGTGCCAGCAGCGTTGTGGCAAACAATCAGCCCCAGCATTTT. Translation: CASSVVANNQPQHF.

The chain recombines TRBV14 with TRBJ2-5, with 8 bases aligning to TRBD2. The germline V gene has CDR1 SGHDN and CDR2 FVKESK. The junction had 8 bases not matched to a gene; V was cut back by 1 base and J by 4 bases. CDR3 size: 16 residues. CDR3 sequence reads: CASSQGSAGGPETQYF. CDR3 bases: TGTGCCAGCAGCCAAGGATCCGCGGGAGGTCCAGAGACCCAGTACTTC.

The rearrangement links TRBV30 to TRBJ2-3, with D hard to call. Germline-derived CDR1 and CDR2 are GTSNPN and SVGIG (reference sequence). The CDR3 extends over 15 amino acids. Deletions cut 1 base from V and 2 bases from J, with 13 bases between. The CDR3 here is CAWSGGQFFTDTQYF. CDR3 in DNA: TGTGCCTGGAGTGGTGGTCAGTTTTTCACAGATACGCAGTATTTT.

This chain joins TRBV7-3 and TRBJ2-1; 11 bases fit TRBD2. The CDR3 is made up of 15 amino acids. J was trimmed by 4 bases and V by 5 bases; bases with no gene match: 4. CDR1 is SGHTA, CDR2 FQGTGA, per germline. CDR3 DNA: TGTGCCAGCAGCGCGACTAGCGGGAATTACAATGAGCAGTTCTTC. The encoded protein is CASSATSGNYNEQFF.

This clone was seen ten or more times. J is TRBJ1-2 and V is TRBV28; TRBD1 might be the D (5 bases). Trimming removed 8 bases at V and 3 bases at J, with 16 bases between. The germline gives CDR1 MDHEN, CDR2 SYDVKM. CDR3 length: 14 amino acids. Written as DNA, the CDR3 is TGTGCCAGCGGAGGGGAGGGCTGGTACTATGGCTACACCTTC. Amino acids: CASGGEGWYYGYTF.

The V and J genes are TRBV6-5 and TRBJ1-2; D uncertain. The CDR3 runs to 14 residues. The ends were cut back, 6 bases at V and 4 bases at J, with 15 bases in the middle. The germline V gene encodes CDR1 MNHEY and CDR2 SVGAGI. This CDR3 is CASRPTKGAYGYTF. CDR3 nucleotides: TGTGCCAGCAGGCCGACAAAGGGCGCCTATGGCTACACCTTC.

There are a few counts of this clone. This CDR3 is CASSPLGPGVAETQYF. CDR3 bases: TGTGCCAGCTCACCACTGGGGCCAGGGGTGGCAGAGACCCAGTACTTC. The chain recombines TRBV18 with TRBJ2-5, with a weak D call TRBD1 (6 bases). The length of the CDR3 is 16 residues. The germline V and J ends were trimmed by 1 base and 4 bases, with 16 bases remaining between them. CDR1 KGHSH and CDR2 LQKENI come from the germline V gene.

A single count supports this clone. The V and J genes are TRBV6-1 and TRBJ1-2; no clear D. Germline CDR1 is MNHNS and CDR2 is SASEGT. This CDR3 is 13 amino acids long. The V end was cut by 6 bases, the J end by 4 bases, with 12 bases between. The CDR3 nucleotides read TGTGCCAGCAGCGGTGGTGGGGTCTATGGCTACACCTTC. This encodes CASSGGGVYGYTF.

The rearrangement uses TRBV2 and TRBJ1-3; D is ambiguous. Germline V gene sequence: CDR1 SNHLY, CDR2 FYNNEI. This CDR3 has 15 residues. V was pared by 4 bases and J by 0 bases, with 10 bases between. CDR3 residues: CASSGNSYSGNTIYF. The CDR3 DNA is TGTGCCAGCAGTGGGAACAGTTACTCTGGAAACACCATATATTTT.

This clone was counted a single time. The chain couples TRBV13 to TRBJ2-5; no firm D call. From germline, CDR1 is PRHDT and CDR2 FYEKMQ (reference sequence). Trimming left V 2 bases short and J 1 base short, with 5 bases between. There are 13 residues in the CDR3. As DNA, the CDR3 is TGTGCCAGCAGCTTAACCTCCCAAGAGACCCAGTACTTC. Protein sequence: CASSLTSQETQYF.

This clone was counted once. V is TRBV5-1 and J is TRBJ2-7; the D gene could be TRBD1 or TRBD2 (5 bases each). Germline V gene lookup returns CDR1 SGHRS and CDR2 YFSETQ. This CDR3 comprises 14 residues. The V gene lost 4 bases and the J gene lost 3 bases, with 14 bases spanning the gap. The CDR3 nucleotides read TGCGCCAGCAGCGATCCTGGGACCGTCTACGAGCAGTACTTC. It translates to CASSDPGTVYEQYF.

The V and J genes are TRBV5-4 and TRBJ2-5; possibly TRBD2 for D (5 bases). The CDR3 length is 13 residues. The ends were cut back, 4 bases at V and 0 bases at J, with 7 bases in the middle. From germline, CDR1 is SGHNT and CDR2 YYREEE (reference sequence). CDR3 sequence reads: CASSGSDQETQYF. DNA for the CDR3: TGTGCCAGCAGCGGGAGTGACCAAGAGACCCAGTACTTC.

This clone showed up just a few times. The rearrangement uses TRBV9 and TRBJ2-3; the D is unclear. Germline-derived CDR1 and CDR2 are SGDLS and YYNGEE. The ends were cut back, 4 bases at V and 2 bases at J, with 11 bases in the middle. The CDR3 totals 14 residues. The CDR3 nucleotides are TGTGCCAGCAGCTCCCAGAAGTCCACAGATACGCAGTATTTT. Translated, it gives CASSSQKSTDTQYF.

In this sample, this clone is medium-sized (0.01 to 0.1%). This chain uses TRBV19 with TRBJ2-1, with TRBD1 matching 9 bases. With 11 bases clipped from V and 6 bases from J, the junction kept 8 bases outside the gene matches. Germline CDR1 reads LNHDA; CDR2 reads SQIVND (reference sequence). This CDR3 region has 13 residues. The CDR3 DNA sequence: TGTGCCGTCAAACCGACAGGGGGCAATGAGCAGTTCTTC. It translates to CAVKPTGGNEQFF.

The gene calls are TRBV2 and TRBJ1-5, with D unresolved. V gave up 2 bases and J gave up 6 bases, with 11 bases separating them. This CDR3 contains 14 residues. Germline V lookup: CDR1 SNHLY, CDR2 FYNNEI. CDR3 nucleotide sequence: TGTGCCAGCAGTGAAATCGAGGTGGGTCAGCCCCAGCATTTT. It translates to CASSEIEVGQPQHF.

J is TRBJ2-7 and V is TRBV5-1; D is unclear. V dropped 4 bases and J dropped 4 bases, with 12 bases sitting between them. The CDR3 loop spans 13 amino acids. The V gene's germline CDR1 is SGHRS and CDR2 YFSETQ. CDR3 residues: CASSAGRRYEQYF. Here the CDR3 DNA reads TGCGCCAGCAGCGCCGGCAGACGTTACGAGCAGTACTTC.

The CDR3 region has the DNA TGTGCTAGTGGTCCCTCCGAGGGGACGAACTCTGGGGCCAACGTCCTGACTTTC. Translation gives CASGPSEGTNSGANVLTF. The chain couples TRBV12-5 to TRBJ2-6; D may match TRBD1 or TRBD2 (5 bases each). CDR3 size: 18 residues. Trimming cost V 5 bases and J 0 bases, with 17 bases left between them. In germline, CDR1 is LGHNT, CDR2 FRNRAP.

The chain joins TRBV9 to TRBJ2-3; 9 bases align to TRBD2. The V gene's germline CDR1 is SGDLS and CDR2 YYNGEE. V was pared by 3 bases and J by 2 bases, with 10 bases of the junction left unmatched. This CDR3 has 17 residues. The CDR3 DNA follows: TGTGCCAGCAGCGGATACCTTAGCGGGAGAAACACAGATACGCAGTATTTT. Its protein is CASSGYLSGRNTDTQYF.